This entry lists 32 T cell receptor beta chains sequenced from one sample in a study of cytomegalovirus exposure and HLA in healthy donors (dated by TCRdb to the late 2010s). Libraries were constructed by the immunoSEQ multiplex PCR assay. The multiplex PCR relied on a mix of 60 forward primers for TCR Vbeta segments and 13 reverse primers for TCR Jbeta segments. TCRdb took over this immuneACCESS table, retaining in-frame rearrangements with V and J assigned. Such tables are incomplete; in checked studies, under half of the missing clones stem from an unresolved V gene, and the remainder is unexplained. The sample table includes around 33,000 clones. The leading ten clones occupy around 3.5% of the sample. Sequencing was performed on PBMCs. The receptors originated from a man aged 35-49 years in good health and CMV-seronegative.

The rearrangement links TRBV29-1 to TRBJ2-5; D may be TRBD1 (6 bases). Germline V gene lookup returns CDR1 SQVTM and CDR2 ANQGSEA. This CDR3 has 13 residues. Trimming removed 3 bases at V and 3 bases at J, with 11 bases between. DNA for the CDR3: TGCAGCGTTGATTTACAGGGTGAAGAGACCCAGTACTTC. Its translation is CSVDLQGEETQYF.

This chain joins TRBV27 and TRBJ1-5; 7 bases align to TRBD1. The CDR3 is made up of 18 amino acids. V trimming: 5 bases; J trimming: 0 bases; junction bases outside the gene matches: 13. Germline CDR1 reads MNHEY; CDR2 reads SMNVEV (reference sequence). The CDR3 loop reads CASSPQGGFLYSNQPQHF. The CDR3 DNA reads TGTGCCAGCAGTCCTCAAGGGGGCTTCCTCTATAGCAATCAGCCCCAGCATTTT.

The chain links TRBV29-1 to TRBJ2-7, with 9 nucleotides matching TRBD1. The CDR3 is 13 amino acids. The ends lost 7 bases at V and 2 bases at J; junction bases unmatched: 6. The germline V gene has CDR1 SQVTM and CDR2 ANQGSEA. The CDR3 region is CSAGQGTAYEQYF. CDR3 in DNA: TGCAGCGCTGGACAGGGGACCGCCTACGAGCAGTACTTC.

The chain has TRBV4-1 and TRBJ2-7, with no clear D. The CDR3 loop spans 17 amino acids. V was clipped by 0 bases and J by 1 base, with 16 bases between them. In germline, CDR1 is MGHRA, CDR2 YSYEKL. The CDR3 nucleotides are TGCGCCAGCAGCCAAGATTTTGCCAGGTCTTTATCCTACGAGCAGTACTTC. This encodes CASSQDFARSLSYEQYF.

The V and J genes are TRBV30 and TRBJ2-1; TRBD2 agrees at 9 bases. CDR3 length: 15 residues. Trimming cost V 3 bases and J 4 bases; bases outside gene matches: 7. Germline assignment: CDR1 GTSNPN and CDR2 SVGIG (reference sequence). The CDR3 here is CAWRPLAGPYNEQFF. In nucleotides, the CDR3 is TGTGCCTGGAGACCCCTAGCGGGACCGTACAATGAGCAGTTCTTC.

The V and J genes are TRBV9 and TRBJ1-1, with D possibly TRBD1 on 5 matching bases. V was pared by 0 bases and J by 0 bases, with 24 bases between. Germline CDR1 is SGDLS and CDR2 is YYNGEE. This CDR3 region has 20 residues. The CDR3: CASSVATGGGLTSMNTEAFF. Written as DNA, the CDR3 is TGTGCCAGCAGCGTAGCTACGGGGGGAGGTCTGACCTCGATGAACACTGAAGCTTTCTTT.

The CDR3: CASSQEWDRVDEQYF. CDR3 sequence (DNA): TGTGCCAGCAGCCAAGAGTGGGACAGGGTGGACGAGCAGTACTTC. This rearrangement joins TRBV4-2 to TRBJ2-7; 9 bases agree with TRBD1. The CDR3 is 15 amino acids. Germline CDR1 and CDR2: LGHNA and YNFKEQ. V shed 0 bases and J 5 bases; nucleotides not matched to a gene: 5.

The chain couples TRBV30 to TRBJ1-1; tentative D call: TRBD1 (6 bases). Trimming shortened V by 0 bases and J by 0 bases, and 14 bases separated the two germline ends. This CDR3 has 16 amino acids. Germline V gives CDR1 GTSNPN, CDR2 SVGIG (reference sequence). Here the CDR3 reads CAWSVHAGALNTEAFF. CDR3 in DNA: TGTGCCTGGAGTGTCCACGCGGGGGCGCTGAACACTGAAGCTTTCTTT.

The V gene is TRBV29-1, the J gene TRBJ1-3, with D unclear. Germline V gene sequence: CDR1 SQVTM, CDR2 ANQGSEA. CDR3 size: 11 residues. Deletions cut 6 bases from V and 2 bases from J, with 5 bases between. CDR3 bases: TGCAGCGTGGCTGCTGGAAACACCATATATTTT. Translating gives CSVAAGNTIYF.

V and J are TRBV6-5 and TRBJ2-2, with TRBD2 matching 15 bases. This CDR3 has 15 residues. The germline V gene encodes CDR1 MNHEY and CDR2 SVGAGI. J was trimmed by 5 bases and V by 10 bases; bases with no gene match: 5. CDR3 protein: CATGGTSGRTGELFF. CDR3 nucleotides: TGTGCCACCGGTGGGACTAGCGGGAGGACCGGGGAGCTGTTTTTT.

The J gene is TRBJ2-7, the V gene TRBV14; D is ambiguous. Germline CDR1 is SGHDN and CDR2 is FVKESK. The CDR3 sequence is 13 residues long. Trimming removed 0 bases from V and 6 bases from J, with 9 bases in between. CDR3 in amino acids: CASSQESLAEQYF. The CDR3 bases are TGTGCCAGCAGCCAAGAAAGTTTGGCCGAGCAGTACTTC.

This chain uses TRBV9 with TRBJ1-4, with D uncertain. Germline CDR1 and CDR2: SGDLS and YYNGEE. This CDR3 region has 13 residues. Trimming shortened V by 4 bases and J by 4 bases, and 8 bases separated the two germline ends. This CDR3 reads CASSKSGNEKLFF. Written as DNA, the CDR3 is TGTGCCAGCAGCAAGAGCGGTAATGAAAAACTGTTTTTT.

The V call is TRBV5-1, the J call TRBJ2-5; 9 nucleotides agree with TRBD1. Germline V CDR1 and CDR2: SGHRS, YFSETQ. The CDR3 is 14 residues long. V lost 8 bases, J lost 5 bases, and 10 bases stayed unmatched. CDR3 region: CASESWTGAETQYF. As DNA, the CDR3 is TGCGCCAGTGAGTCGTGGACAGGGGCGGAGACCCAGTACTTC.

V gene TRBV10-2 combines with J gene TRBJ2-5, with D unresolved. This CDR3 region has 16 residues. V was pared by 2 bases and J by 2 bases, with 15 bases between. CDR1 is WSHSY, CDR2 SAAADI, per germline. CDR3 nucleotide sequence: TGCGCCAGCAGTGAGGAAGTGTACTCCCGACAAGAGACCCAGTACTTC. It is translated as CASSEEVYSRQETQYF.

V is TRBV5-1 and J is TRBJ1-3, with D maybe TRBD1 (6 bases). Trimming took off 3 bases at V and 0 bases at J, with 13 bases between the two ends. The germline CDR1 and CDR2 sequences are SGHRS and YFSETQ. CDR3 length equals 16 residues. The CDR3 sequence is CASSSTGQNSGNTIYF. The CDR3 region has the DNA TGCGCCAGCAGCTCCACTGGACAGAACTCTGGAAACACCATATATTTT.

V and J are TRBV5-1 and TRBJ2-1; TRBD2 agrees at 11 bases. The CDR3 loop spans 18 amino acids. CDR1 SGHRS and CDR2 YFSETQ come from the germline V gene. With V trimmed by 5 bases and J by 6 bases, 16 bases remained unmatched. The CDR3 coding sequence is TGCGCCAGCAGTTCTACCGGGACTAGCGGATTTTATGTCAATGAGCAGTTCTTC. It translates to CASSSTGTSGFYVNEQFF.

The chain joins TRBV9 to TRBJ2-5; 10 bases align to TRBD2. Germline V lookup: CDR1 SGDLS, CDR2 YYNGEE. J was trimmed by 4 bases and V by 3 bases; bases with no gene match: 0. This CDR3 comprises 13 residues. CDR3 nucleotide sequence: TGTGCCAGCAGCGGACTAGCGGGAGAGACCCAGTACTTC. Protein sequence: CASSGLAGETQYF.

The CDR3 nucleotides are TGCGCCAGCAGCTTGGTCGACGGGATCTACGAGCAGTACTTC. This codes for CASSLVDGIYEQYF. The rearrangement uses TRBV5-1 and TRBJ2-7, with a tentative D call TRBD2 (5 bases). Germline CDR1 reads SGHRS; CDR2 reads YFSETQ. V was cut by 0 bases and J by 3 bases, with 10 bases left in between. This CDR3 has 14 amino acids.

V is TRBV9 and J is TRBJ1-5; TRBD1 aligns across 8 bases. The V gene end was trimmed by 5 bases and the J gene end by 6 bases; junction bases not matched to a gene: 10. Germline CDR1 SGDLS, CDR2 YYNGEE. This CDR3 has 15 residues. This CDR3 reads CASSATGASLQPQHF. The CDR3 coding sequence is TGTGCCAGCAGTGCGACAGGGGCATCACTTCAGCCCCAGCATTTT.

In DNA, the CDR3 is TGCGCCAGCAGCACCACAGAGCTGAACACTGAAGCTTTCTTT. Amino acid sequence: CASSTTELNTEAFF. The V call is TRBV5-1, the J call TRBJ1-1; D is undetermined. The CDR3 is made up of 14 amino acids. The germline V gene has CDR1 SGHRS and CDR2 YFSETQ. V lost 4 bases to trimming and J lost 0 bases, with 10 bases between them.

The chain uses TRBV4-2 and TRBJ2-3; 15 nucleotides match TRBD2. The CDR3 contains 19 residues. V dropped 1 base and J dropped 3; count of bases not matched to a gene: 8. Germline CDR1 is LGHNA and CDR2 is YNFKEQ. The DNA of the CDR3 is TGTGCCAGCAGCCAAGCACCCGGACTAGCGGGAGGGAGGACAGATACGCAGTATTTT. Translating it yields CASSQAPGLAGGRTDTQYF.

The V gene is TRBV25-1, the J gene TRBJ2-3; 7 nucleotides agree with TRBD1. V lost 4 bases and J lost 3; bases outside the gene matches: 1. Germline lookup yields CDR1 MGHDK and CDR2 SYGVNS. The CDR3 runs to 13 residues. The CDR3 nucleotides read TGTGCCAGCAGTGTGACAGGGACAGATACGCAGTATTTT. Residues: CASSVTGTDTQYF.

The chain uses TRBV30 and TRBJ2-6; possible D gene TRBD1, 6 bases. Trimming left V 2 bases short and J 0 bases short, with 20 bases between. This CDR3 contains 19 residues. Looked up from germline, CDR1 is GTSNPN and CDR2 is SVGIG (reference sequence). Here the CDR3 DNA reads TGTGCCTGGAGTCTTTCGTGGGGCAGGGGAGACTCTGGGGCCAACGTCCTGACTTTC. Translated, it gives CAWSLSWGRGDSGANVLTF. Combining the CDR3 with reference TRBV30 and TRBJ2-6 gives the whole variable domain SQTIHQWPATLVQPVGSPLSLECTVEGTSNPNLYWYRQAAGRGLQLLFYSVGIGQISSEVPQNLSASRPQDRQFILSSKKLLLSDSGFYLCAWSLSWGRGDSGANVLTFGAGSRLTVL.

The genes are TRBV30 and TRBJ2-7; D uncertain. Germline V gene data show CDR1 as GTSNPN and CDR2 as SVGIG (reference sequence). V dropped 0 bases and J dropped 3 bases, with 9 bases sitting between them. The CDR3 length is 13 residues. The CDR3 sequence is CAWSVSSLYEQYF. The DNA for the CDR3 is TGTGCCTGGAGTGTTTCGTCCCTCTACGAGCAGTACTTC.

The V and J genes are TRBV9 and TRBJ2-1; 7 bases fit TRBD1. V was pared by 0 bases and J by 5 bases, with 5 bases of the junction left unmatched. Looked up from germline, CDR1 is SGDLS and CDR2 is YYNGEE. The CDR3 runs 15 residues. Written as DNA, the CDR3 is TGTGCCAGCAGCGTAGATGGGACAGACGACAATGAGCAGTTCTTC. Protein product: CASSVDGTDDNEQFF.

The chain has TRBV27 and TRBJ1-2, with D perhaps TRBD1 (6 bases). The CDR3 sequence is 16 residues long. Germline lookup yields CDR1 MNHEY and CDR2 SMNVEV (reference sequence). V lost 0 bases and J lost 7, with 18 bases in between. The CDR3 is CASSLSITRGRSGYTF. Written as DNA, the CDR3 is TGTGCCAGCAGTTTATCGATAACCAGGGGCCGGTCTGGCTACACCTTC.

The rearrangement uses TRBV6-4 and TRBJ1-5; 9 bases map to TRBD1. The CDR3 is made up of 19 amino acids. Germline V gene sequence: CDR1 MRHNA, CDR2 SNTAGT. V lost 2 bases and J lost 0; bases outside the gene matches: 11. The chain's CDR3 is CASSDRPGQGLVSNQPQHF. The CDR3 nucleotides read TGTGCCAGCAGTGACAGGCCGGGACAGGGACTTGTTAGCAATCAGCCCCAGCATTTT.

This chain joins TRBV18 and TRBJ1-3, with a weak D call TRBD1 (6 bases). CDR3 length equals 14 residues. V was pared by 5 bases and J by 0 bases, with 8 bases between. Germline-derived CDR1 and CDR2 are KGHSH and LQKENI. CDR3 nucleotides: TGTGCCAGCTCAGCGGACAGCTCTGGAAACACCATATATTTT. This sequence encodes CASSADSSGNTIYF.

The genes are TRBV7-8 and TRBJ1-2; D remains ambiguous. CDR1 and CDR2 from the germline V gene are SGHVS and FQNEAQ. CDR3 size: 15 residues. V gave up 4 bases and J gave up 0 bases, with 12 bases separating them. CDR3 in DNA: TGTGCCAGCAGCTCCATATTCCAGGCTAACTATGGCTACACCTTC. It encodes CASSSIFQANYGYTF.

Here the CDR3 DNA reads TGTGCCAGCAGCCTGTGGACTAGGCTCCACGAGCAGTACTTC. Residues: CASSLWTRLHEQYF. This chain joins TRBV7-2 and TRBJ2-7; 7 bases line up with TRBD2. This CDR3 is 14 amino acids long. Trimming at V came to 5 bases and at J to 5 bases, leaving 9 bases not matched to a gene. Per germline, CDR1 SGHTA and CDR2 FQGNSA. The whole variable domain, remainder taken from reference TRBV7-2 and TRBJ2-7, is GAGVSQSPSNKVTEKGKDVELRCDPISGHTALYWYRQSLGQGLEFLIYFQGNSAPDKSGLPSDRFSAERTGGSVSTLTIQRTQQEDSAVYLCASSLWTRLHEQYFGPGTRLTVT.

The chain recombines TRBV6-5 with TRBJ2-7; D perhaps matches TRBD2 (6 bases). This CDR3 has 14 amino acids. With 2 bases removed from V and 4 bases from J, the gap between germline ends came to 12 bases. In germline, CDR1 is MNHEY, CDR2 SVGAGI. The CDR3: CASSYTGRGYEQYF. CDR3 DNA: TGTGCCAGCAGTTACACGGGCCGGGGGTACGAGCAGTACTTC.

The rearrangement links TRBV10-3 to TRBJ2-7, with TRBD1 identical over 10 bases. The ends lost 6 bases at V and 4 bases at J; junction bases unmatched: 9. Looked up from germline, CDR1 is ENHRY and CDR2 is SYGVKD. The CDR3 has 15 residues. CDR3 loop: CAIRPGQGSIYEQYF. CDR3 bases: TGTGCCATCAGGCCGGGACAGGGGTCAATTTACGAGCAGTACTTC.